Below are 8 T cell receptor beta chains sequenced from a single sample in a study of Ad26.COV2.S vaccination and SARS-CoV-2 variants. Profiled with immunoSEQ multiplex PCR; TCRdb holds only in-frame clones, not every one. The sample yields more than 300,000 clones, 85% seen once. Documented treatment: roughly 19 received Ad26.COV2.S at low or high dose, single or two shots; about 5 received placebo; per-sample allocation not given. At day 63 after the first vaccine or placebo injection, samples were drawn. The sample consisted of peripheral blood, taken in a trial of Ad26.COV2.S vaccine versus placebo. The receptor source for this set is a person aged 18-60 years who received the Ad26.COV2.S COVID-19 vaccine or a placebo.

The CDR3 protein is CASSSLRLAGTGELFF. The CDR3, as DNA: TGTGCCAGCAGCTCCCTTCGACTAGCGGGCACCGGGGAGCTGTTTTTT. The chain carries TRBV7-6 and TRBJ2-2; 10 positions agree with TRBD2. The trim removed 4 bases at V and 4 bases at J, leaving 6 bases unmatched. The CDR3 loop spans 16 amino acids. The V gene's germline CDR1 is SGHVS and CDR2 FNYEAQ.

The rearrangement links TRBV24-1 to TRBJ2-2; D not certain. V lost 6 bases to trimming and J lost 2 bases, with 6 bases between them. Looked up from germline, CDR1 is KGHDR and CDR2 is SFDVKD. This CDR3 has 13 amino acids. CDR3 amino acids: CATSRGNTGELFF. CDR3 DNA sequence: TGTGCCACCAGTCGAGGAAACACCGGGGAGCTGTTTTTT.

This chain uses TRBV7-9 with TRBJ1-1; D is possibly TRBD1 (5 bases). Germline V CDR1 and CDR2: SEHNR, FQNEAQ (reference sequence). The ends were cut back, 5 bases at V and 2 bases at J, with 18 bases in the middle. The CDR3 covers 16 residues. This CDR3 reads CASSARQRGVNTEAFF. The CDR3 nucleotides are TGTGCCAGCAGCGCACGACAGCGCGGGGTTAACACTGAAGCTTTCTTT.

The CDR3 nucleotides are TGTGCCAGCAGCCCCGACAGGGGTTCTAACTATGGCTACACCTTC. This encodes CASSPDRGSNYGYTF. The chain has TRBV5-6 and TRBJ1-2; TRBD1 matches at 8 bases. Trimming took 4 bases from V and 0 from J; bases not matched to a gene: 5. The CDR3 has 15 residues. Germline lookup yields CDR1 SGHDT and CDR2 YYEEEE.

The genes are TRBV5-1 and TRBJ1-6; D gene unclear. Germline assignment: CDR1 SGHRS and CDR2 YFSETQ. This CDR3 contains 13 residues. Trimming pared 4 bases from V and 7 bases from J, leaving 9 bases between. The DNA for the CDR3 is TGCGCCAGCAGCCCGGACGGAAATTCACCCCTCCACTTT. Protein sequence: CASSPDGNSPLHF.

In DNA, the CDR3 is TGTGCCAGTAGTATACTCTCGGTCGAGAACACTGAAGCTTTCTTT. Its protein product is CASSILSVENTEAFF. This chain joins TRBV19 and TRBJ1-1; D call uncertain. With 2 bases removed from V and 1 base from J, the gap between germline ends came to 11 bases. Per the germline V gene, CDR1 is LNHDA and CDR2 is SQIVND (reference sequence). This CDR3 contains 15 residues.

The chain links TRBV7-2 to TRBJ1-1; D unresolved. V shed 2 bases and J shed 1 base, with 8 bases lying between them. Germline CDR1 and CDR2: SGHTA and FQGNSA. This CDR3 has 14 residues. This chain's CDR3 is CASSLMPKNTEAFF. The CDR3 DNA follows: TGTGCCAGCAGCTTAATGCCGAAGAACACTGAAGCTTTCTTT.

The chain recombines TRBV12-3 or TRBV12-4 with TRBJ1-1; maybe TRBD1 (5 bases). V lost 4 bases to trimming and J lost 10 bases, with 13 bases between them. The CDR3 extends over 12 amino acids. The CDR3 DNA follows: TGTGCCAGCAGTTCATACCGGGACGGAGCTTTCTTT. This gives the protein CASSSYRDGAFF.